At least ten counts were recorded for the clone carrying this TCR beta chain. This entry comes from a study of identical twins. TCRdb ran MiXCR on the 5' RACE reads and lists one entry per CDR3 protein. This table holds roughly 690,000 distinct CDR3 sequences, roughly 20% found once. V was trimmed by 4 bases and J by 7 bases, leaving 9 bases between them. Looked up from germline, CDR1 is SGHRS and CDR2 is YFSETQ. The CDR3 is made up of 13 amino acids. This sample also belongs to another study, concerning T cells expressing NK-cell markers.

The TCR originated in a young woman in good health. Sequencing was carried out using PBMCs. V gene TRBV5-1 combines with J gene TRBJ1-6, with D possibly TRBD1 on 5 matching bases. The CDR3 protein is CASSEQVNSPLHF. CDR3 DNA: TGCGCCAGCAGCGAACAGGTGAATTCACCCCTCCACTTT.